Following are 8 T cell receptor beta chains from one sample sequenced in a study of Ad26.COV2.S vaccination and SARS-CoV-2 variants. Here immunoSEQ multiplex PCR was the method, and the copy in TCRdb shows in-frame clones only, minus some. The sample lists around 400,000 clones, about nine tenths occurring once. Treatment: around 19 received Ad26.COV2.S at low or high dose, single or two shots; about 5 received placebo; per-sample allocation not given. Day 63 after the first vaccine or placebo injection was the time point for sampling. The source was peripheral blood, collected in a trial of Ad26.COV2.S vaccine versus placebo. The receptors shown here come from a person between 18 and 65 years old who received the Ad26.COV2.S COVID-19 vaccine or a placebo.

The chain has TRBV5-4 and TRBJ2-2; 10 bases match TRBD1. CDR1 SGHNT and CDR2 YYREEE come from the germline V gene (reference sequence). The CDR3 runs to 15 residues. V lost 0 bases, J lost 8 bases, and 4 bases stayed unmatched. The CDR3 region is CASSLGQGAGGELFF. Here the CDR3 DNA reads TGTGCCAGCAGCTTGGGACAGGGGGCAGGTGGGGAGCTGTTTTTT. The complete variable domain, with remaining parts taken from reference TRBV5-4 and TRBJ2-2, reads ETGVTQSPTHLIKTRGQQVTLRCSSQSGHNTVSWYQQALGQGPQFIFQYYREEENGRGNFPPRFSGLQFPNYSSELNVNALELDDSALYLCASSLGQGAGGELFFGEGSRLTVL.

V gene TRBV29-1 combines with J gene TRBJ1-1; weak D call: TRBD1 (5 bases). Germline lookup yields CDR1 SQVTM and CDR2 ANQGSEA. The CDR3 covers 15 residues. The ends were cut back, 7 bases at V and 0 bases at J, with 18 bases in the middle. CDR3 DNA: TGCAGCGCCGGACTAGGGGCCAGGCTGAACACTGAAGCTTTCTTT. Translating it yields CSAGLGARLNTEAFF.

The V gene is TRBV4-2, the J gene TRBJ2-7; TRBD2 aligns across 10 bases. Per germline, CDR1 LGHNA and CDR2 YNFKEQ. V lost 1 base, J lost 6 bases, and 6 bases stayed unmatched. The length of the CDR3 is 15 residues. The chain's CDR3 is CASSQAGSGRSEQYF. CDR3 in DNA: TGTGCCAGCAGCCAAGCTGGTAGCGGGAGGTCCGAGCAGTACTTC.

The chain carries TRBV7-3 and TRBJ2-2; maybe TRBD1 (6 bases). Between the trimmed V and J ends, which lost 2 bases and 7 bases, there was a span of 11 bases. Germline CDR1 and CDR2: SGHTA and FQGTGA. This CDR3 region has 14 residues. The CDR3 here is CASSLRQEHGELFF. CDR3 coding DNA: TGTGCCAGCAGCTTACGACAGGAACACGGGGAGCTGTTTTTT.

The chain joins TRBV28 to TRBJ2-7, with D hard to call. Germline V gene data show CDR1 as MDHEN and CDR2 as SYDVKM. The V and J ends lost 4 bases and 4 bases respectively, with 11 bases between them. The length of the CDR3 is 13 residues. Here the CDR3 DNA reads TGTGCCAGCAGTTCCTCCTTTTTATACGAGCAGTACTTC. Encoded protein: CASSSSFLYEQYF.

In this sample, this clone turned up once. The chain links TRBV25-1 to TRBJ1-4; D remains ambiguous. Germline loops: CDR1 MGHDK, CDR2 SYGVNS. V lost 0 bases to trimming and J lost 7 bases, with 18 bases between them. The CDR3 is 17 amino acids. CDR3 bases: TGTGCCAGCAGTGAATATCAGGTCCCCACCTGGGGTGAAAAACTGTTTTTT. Translated, it gives CASSEYQVPTWGEKLFF.

This chain uses TRBV5-4 with TRBJ1-1; D is ambiguous. The germline V gene has CDR1 SGHNT and CDR2 YYREEE (reference sequence). V was pared by 3 bases and J by 0 bases, with 12 bases between. The CDR3 is made up of 15 amino acids. The CDR3 here is CASSSPGRLNTEAFF. For the CDR3, the DNA is TGTGCCAGCAGCTCCCCCGGGCGGCTGAACACTGAAGCTTTCTTT.

This sequence joins TRBV9 and TRBJ2-1; 13 positions agree with TRBD2. Germline V gene sequence: CDR1 SGDLS, CDR2 YYNGEE. With 4 bases clipped from V and 7 bases from J, the junction kept 20 bases outside the gene matches. The CDR3 extends over 20 amino acids. CDR3 residues: CASSPAGLAGVGGRGNEQFF. The CDR3 DNA sequence: TGTGCCAGCAGCCCCGCCGGACTAGCGGGAGTTGGTGGGAGGGGGAATGAGCAGTTCTTC. The full variable domain, completed using reference TRBV9 and TRBJ2-1, is DSGVTQTPKHLITATGQRVTLRCSPRSGDLSVYWYQQSLDQGLQFLIQYYNGEERAKGNILERFSAQQFPDLHSELNLSSLELGDSALYFCASSPAGLAGVGGRGNEQFFGPGTRLTVL.